This T cell receptor (beta chain) was obtained from a study of T cell changes during pregnancy in multiple sclerosis. Germline CDR1 reads SEHNR; CDR2 reads FQNEAQ (reference sequence). The CDR3 loop spans 13 amino acids. The V end was cut by 4 bases, the J end by 0 bases, with 6 bases between. Only in-frame clones appear in the TCRdb table, and some are missing; sequencing was by immunoSEQ multiplex PCR. This sample yields tens of thousands of clones, of which around 90% are seen a single time; 10% to 15% belongs to the top ten. This material consisted of CD8+ T cells from peripheral blood mononuclear cells, taken in the first trimester of pregnancy. This chain uses TRBV7-9 with TRBJ2-5; no definite D call. This receptor was identified in a female donor with multiple sclerosis, enrolled in a pregnancy study. CDR3 in amino acids: CASSSGYQETQYF. CDR3 nucleotides: TGTGCCAGCAGCTCAGGATACCAAGAGACCCAGTACTTC. The full variable domain, completed using reference TRBV7-9 and TRBJ2-5, is DTGVSQNPRHKITKRGQNVTFRCDPISEHNRLYWYRQTLGQGPEFLTYFQNEAQLEKSRLLSDRFSAERPKGSFSTLEIQRTEQGDSAMYLCASSSGYQETQYFGPGTRLLVL.